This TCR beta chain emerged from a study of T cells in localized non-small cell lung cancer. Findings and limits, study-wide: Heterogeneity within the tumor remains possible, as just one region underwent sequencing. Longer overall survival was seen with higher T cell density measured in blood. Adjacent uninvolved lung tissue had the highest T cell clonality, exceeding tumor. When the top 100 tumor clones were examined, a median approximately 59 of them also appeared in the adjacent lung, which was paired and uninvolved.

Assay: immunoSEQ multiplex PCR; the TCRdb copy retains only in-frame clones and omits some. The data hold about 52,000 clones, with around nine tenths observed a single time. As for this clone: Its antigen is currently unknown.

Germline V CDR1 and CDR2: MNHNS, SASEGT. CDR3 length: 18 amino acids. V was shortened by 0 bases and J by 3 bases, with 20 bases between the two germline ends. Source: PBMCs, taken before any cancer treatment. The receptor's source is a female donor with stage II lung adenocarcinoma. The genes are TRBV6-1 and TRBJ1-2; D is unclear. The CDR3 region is CASSEAIPSVGKHYGYTF. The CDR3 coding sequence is TGTGCCAGCAGTGAAGCTATCCCGTCCGTGGGTAAGCACTATGGCTACACCTTC.